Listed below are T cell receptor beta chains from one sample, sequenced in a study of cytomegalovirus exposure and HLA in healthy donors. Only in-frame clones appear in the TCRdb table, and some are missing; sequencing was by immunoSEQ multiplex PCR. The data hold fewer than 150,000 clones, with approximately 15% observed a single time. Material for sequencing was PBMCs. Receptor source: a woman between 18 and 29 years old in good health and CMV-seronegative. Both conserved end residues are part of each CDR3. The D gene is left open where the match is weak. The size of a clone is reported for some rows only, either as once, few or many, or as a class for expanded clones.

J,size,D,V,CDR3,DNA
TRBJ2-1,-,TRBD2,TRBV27,CASKTPGLAGNEQFF,TGTGCCAGCAAAACTCCGGGACTAGCGGGAAATGAGCAGTTCTTC
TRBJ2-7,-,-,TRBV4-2,CASTLSAHGTYEQYF,TGTGCCAGCACCTTATCGGCCCACGGGACCTACGAGCAGTACTTC
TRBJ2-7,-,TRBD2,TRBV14,CASSPTSGAYEQYF,TGTGCCAGCAGCCCAACTAGCGGGGCCTACGAGCAGTACTTC
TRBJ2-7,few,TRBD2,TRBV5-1,CASSFVSGQVGSEQYF,TGCGCCAGCAGCTTCGTTAGCGGGCAAGTCGGGAGCGAGCAGTACTTC
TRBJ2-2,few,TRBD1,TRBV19,CASTYRGWGVTGELFF,TGTGCCAGTACCTACAGGGGTTGGGGTGTCACCGGGGAGCTGTTTTTT
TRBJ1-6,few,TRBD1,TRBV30,CAWSRQGNSPLHF,TGTGCCTGGAGCCGACAGGGAAATTCACCCCTCCACTTT
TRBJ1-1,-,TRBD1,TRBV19,CASSITGVDEAFF,TGTGCCAGTAGTATAACAGGGGTAGATGAAGCTTTCTTT
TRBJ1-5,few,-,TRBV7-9,CASSLGGHPDGPQHF,TGTGCCAGCAGCTTAGGGGGCCACCCTGATGGGCCCCAGCATTTT
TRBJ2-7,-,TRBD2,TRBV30,CAWSVGGSGSSYEQYF,TGTGCCTGGAGTGTAGGTGGTAGCGGGTCATCCTACGAGCAGTACTTC
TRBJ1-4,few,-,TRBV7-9,CASSPPGDNEKLFF,TGTGCCAGCAGCCCGCCGGGGGATAATGAAAAACTGTTTTTT
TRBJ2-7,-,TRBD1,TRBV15,CATSRDRDSREQYF,TGTGCCACCAGCAGAGATCGGGACAGCCGCGAGCAGTACTTC
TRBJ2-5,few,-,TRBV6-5,CASSRGTRQETQYF,TGTGCCAGCAGCCGTGGGACAAGACAAGAGACCCAGTACTTC
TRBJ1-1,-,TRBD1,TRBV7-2,CASSSTGKTEAFF,TGTGCCAGCAGCTCGACAGGGAAGACTGAAGCTTTCTTT
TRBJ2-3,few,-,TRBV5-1,CASSGGAVSTDTQYF,TGCGCCAGCAGCGGGGGGGCGGTGAGCACAGATACGCAGTATTTT
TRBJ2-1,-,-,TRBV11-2,CASSHGQRSYNEQFF,TGTGCCAGCAGCCACGGACAGCGCTCCTACAATGAGCAGTTCTTC
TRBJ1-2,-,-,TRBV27,CASSYNPGWMGGYTF,TGTGCCAGCAGTTACAACCCGGGGTGGATGGGGGGCTACACCTTC
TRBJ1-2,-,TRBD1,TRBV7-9,CASSLVGTAPSNYGYTF,TGTGCCAGCAGCTTAGTAGGGACAGCACCTTCAAACTATGGCTACACCTTC
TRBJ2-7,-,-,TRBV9,CASSVGNSYYEQYF,TGTGCCAGCAGCGTAGGCAACTCTTACTACGAGCAGTACTTC
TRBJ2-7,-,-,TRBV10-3,CAISEWTLFYEQYF,TGTGCCATCAGTGAGTGGACATTGTTCTACGAGCAGTACTTC
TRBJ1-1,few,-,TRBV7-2,CASKKGYREDTEAFF,TGTGCCAGCAAGAAGGGGTACCGAGAGGACACTGAAGCTTTCTTT
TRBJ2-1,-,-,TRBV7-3,CASSLGAGSYNEQFF,TGTGCCAGCAGCTTAGGCGCGGGGTCCTACAATGAGCAGTTCTTC
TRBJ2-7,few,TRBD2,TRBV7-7,CASSLGSGESYEQYF,TGTGCTAGCAGCTTAGGTAGCGGGGAATCCTACGAGCAGTACTTC
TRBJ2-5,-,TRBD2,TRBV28,CASSQVVPSGSPQETQYF,TGTGCCAGCAGTCAAGTCGTGCCCAGCGGGAGTCCCCAAGAGACCCAGTACTTC
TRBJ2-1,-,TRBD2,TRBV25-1,CASSDLLAGESDDQFF,TGTGCCAGCAGTGACCTCCTAGCGGGAGAGTCGGATGATCAGTTCTTC
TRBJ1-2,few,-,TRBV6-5,CATHPGTPPNYGYTF,TGTGCCACCCATCCCGGGACACCTCCTAACTATGGCTACACCTTC
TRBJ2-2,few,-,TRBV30,CAWRGSTGELFF,TGTGCCTGGAGGGGGAGCACCGGGGAGCTGTTTTTT
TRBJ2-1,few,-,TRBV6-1,CASSVSRGQFF,TGTGCCAGCAGCGTGAGCCGGGGGCAGTTCTTC
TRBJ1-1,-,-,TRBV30,CAWRGAAEGTEAFF,TGTGCCTGGAGGGGGGCCGCGGAAGGGACTGAAGCTTTCTTT
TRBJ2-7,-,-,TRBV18,CASSPGAAFEQYF,TGTGCCAGCTCACCTGGGGCGGCGTTCGAGCAGTACTTC
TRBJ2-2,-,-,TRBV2,CASSDAGMGELFF,TGTGCCAGCAGTGATGCGGGGATGGGGGAGCTGTTTTTT
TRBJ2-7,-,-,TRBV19,CASTPGGAYEQYF,TGTGCCAGTACCCCCGGAGGGGCCTACGAGCAGTACTTC
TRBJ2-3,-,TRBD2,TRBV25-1,CASSDPPGSGGTDTQYF,TGTGCCAGCAGTGATCCCCCTGGGAGCGGGGGGACCGATACGCAGTATTTT
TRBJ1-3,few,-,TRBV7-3,CASSYSGGAGNTIYF,TGTGCCAGCAGCTACTCCGGCGGGGCTGGAAACACCATATATTTT
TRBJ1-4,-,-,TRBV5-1,CASSFAGGRDEKLFF,TGCGCCAGCAGCTTTGCGGGGGGCAGGGATGAAAAACTGTTTTTT
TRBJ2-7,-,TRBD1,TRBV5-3,CARSPAPGTGNEQYF,TGTGCCAGAAGTCCCGCCCCCGGGACAGGGAACGAGCAGTACTTC
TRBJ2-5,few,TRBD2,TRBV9,CASSVYGGGETQYF,TGTGCCAGCAGCGTATACGGGGGAGGGGAGACCCAGTACTTC
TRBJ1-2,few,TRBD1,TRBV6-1,CASRETGTGGYTF,TGTGCCAGCAGGGAGACAGGGACCGGGGGCTACACCTTC
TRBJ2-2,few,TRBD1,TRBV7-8,CASSSGTATGELFF,TGTGCCAGCAGCTCCGGGACAGCCACCGGGGAGCTGTTTTTT
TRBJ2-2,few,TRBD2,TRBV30,CASWGGAPGELFF,TGTGCCTCTTGGGGAGGGGCGCCCGGGGAGCTGTTTTTT
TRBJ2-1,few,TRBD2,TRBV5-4,CASSRLADEQFF,TGTGCCAGCAGCCGGCTAGCGGATGAGCAGTTCTTC
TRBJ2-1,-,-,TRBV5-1,CASSWGTQTYNEQFF,TGCGCCAGCAGCTGGGGGACTCAAACCTACAATGAGCAGTTCTTC
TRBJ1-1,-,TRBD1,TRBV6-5,CASRIDRESTEAFF,TGTGCCAGCAGGATAGACAGGGAGAGCACTGAAGCTTTCTTT
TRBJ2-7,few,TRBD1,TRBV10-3,CAISAINPGTGYEQYF,TGTGCCATCAGTGCGATCAACCCCGGGACAGGCTACGAGCAGTACTTC
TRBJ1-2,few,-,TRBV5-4,CASSSDSHYGYTF,TGTGCCAGCAGCTCGGACAGCCACTATGGCTACACCTTC
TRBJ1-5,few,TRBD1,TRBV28,CASSPGTGRSNQPQHF,TGTGCCAGCAGTCCGGGGACAGGGAGAAGCAATCAGCCCCAGCATTTT
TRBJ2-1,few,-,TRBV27,CASSFLSRGAIYNEQFF,TGTGCCAGCAGTTTCTTATCCCGGGGGGCTATCTACAATGAGCAGTTCTTC
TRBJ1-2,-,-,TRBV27,CASSLWLGGGYTF,TGTGCCAGCAGTTTATGGCTAGGGGGTGGCTACACCTTC
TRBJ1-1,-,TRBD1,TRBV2,CASKRGPTEAFF,TGTGCCAGCAAGAGGGGGCCCACTGAAGCTTTCTTT
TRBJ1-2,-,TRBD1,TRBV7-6,CASSLAPDRGYGYTF,TGTGCCAGCAGCTTAGCCCCGGACAGGGGCTATGGCTACACCTTC
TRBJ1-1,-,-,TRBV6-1,CASSENPRTAGRLNTEAFF,TGTGCCAGCAGTGAAAACCCCCGGACTGCCGGCCGGCTGAACACTGAAGCTTTCTTT
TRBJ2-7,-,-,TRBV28,CASGSGTPPYEQYF,TGTGCCAGCGGTTCCGGGACACCCCCCTACGAGCAGTACTTC
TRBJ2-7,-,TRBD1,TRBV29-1,CSVFQGGVSYEQYF,TGCAGCGTTTTCCAAGGGGGCGTCTCCTACGAGCAGTACTTC